Sequencing of this TCR beta chain was carried out in a study of shared clonotypes between healthy human individuals. The authors distributed each subset's genomic DNA evenly over several immunoSEQ plates. Profiling relied on immunoSEQ multiplex PCR, and the TCRdb table lists in-frame clones only, not all of them. Found here are a few million clones, 90% to 97% of them singletons; the top ten hold over 0.1%. Memory CD4+ cells were the fraction left after CD45RA+ naive selection. Sequenced material: naive CD4+ T cells sorted from blood. Subset noted: CD45RA+ positively selected. This receptor was obtained from a man aged 18 to 29 in good health.

Here the CDR3 reads CASSPGQGAWGNTIYF. The DNA of the CDR3 is TGTGCCAGCAGCCCTGGACAGGGGGCGTGGGGAAACACCATATATTTT. The chain recombines TRBV11-2 with TRBJ1-3, with 11 positions matching TRBD1. The junction had 7 bases not matched to a gene; V was cut back by 5 bases and J by 4 bases. Germline values: CDR1 SGHAT, CDR2 FQNNGV. There are 16 residues in the CDR3.